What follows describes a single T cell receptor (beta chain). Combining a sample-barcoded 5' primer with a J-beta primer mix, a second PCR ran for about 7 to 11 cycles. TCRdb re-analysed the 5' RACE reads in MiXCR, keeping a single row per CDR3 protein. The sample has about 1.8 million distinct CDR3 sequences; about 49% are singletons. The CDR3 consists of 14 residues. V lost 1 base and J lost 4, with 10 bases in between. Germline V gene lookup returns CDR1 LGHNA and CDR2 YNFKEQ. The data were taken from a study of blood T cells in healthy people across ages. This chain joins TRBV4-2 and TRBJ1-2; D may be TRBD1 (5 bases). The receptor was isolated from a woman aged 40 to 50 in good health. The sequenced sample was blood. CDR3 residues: CASSQATDSYGYTF. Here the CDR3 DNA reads TGTGCCAGCAGCCAAGCGACAGACAGCTATGGCTACACCTTC.